This TCR beta chain was identified in a study of blood T cells in healthy people across ages. Primed by a sample-barcoded 5' primer and a J-beta primer mix, a second PCR proceeded for about 6 to 11 cycles. Each cDNA molecule was tagged by a template-switch adaptor with 12 random nucleotides. In TCRdb, the 5' RACE reads were re-called with MiXCR into one record per CDR3 protein. The sample records fewer than 950,000 distinct CDR3 sequences, around 36% being singletons. Note on this clonotype: Its antigen is not known.

The V gene end was trimmed by 0 bases and the J gene end by 4 bases; junction bases not matched to a gene: 10. Germline CDR1 DFQATT, CDR2 SNEGSKA (reference sequence). The CDR3 covers 17 residues. Notes on the study in general: Long-lived donors exceeded aged donors in naive CD4+ cells and diversity. TCR beta diversity was tightly associated with the proportion of naive T cells. Measured against age, TCR beta diversity per million T cells decreased in a roughly linear manner.

The chain links TRBV20-1 to TRBJ1-1; 11 bases are shared with TRBD1. Source material: blood. The sequence was collected from a man between 18 and 35 years old in good health. The DNA of the CDR3 is TGCAGTGCTAGAGATCCGAGGGGGACAGGGGGGGGCACTGAAGCTTTCTTT. Amino acid sequence: CSARDPRGTGGGTEAFF.